These 14 T cell receptor beta chains were all obtained from the same sample, sequenced in a study of response to subunit inactivated influenza vaccine. TCRdb recomputed calls from the RT-PCR reads with MiXCR, one row per CDR3 protein. The repertoire holds under 200,000 distinct CDR3 sequences, with about 11% as singletons. The starting material was CD8+ T cells sorted from PBMCs, obtained less than 30 months after vaccination. These receptors were collected from a man between 50 and 75 years old who received an inactivated influenza vaccine.

The J gene is TRBJ2-2, the V gene TRBV4-3, with 11 bases lining up with TRBD1. V shed 4 bases and J 1 base; nucleotides not matched to a gene: 5. CDR3 size: 17 residues. Per germline, CDR1 LGHNA and CDR2 YSLEER. The CDR3 DNA reads as TGCGCCAGCAGCCCAAGGGACAGGGGGGTGAACACCGGGGAGCTGTTTTTT. Translated: CASSPRDRGVNTGELFF.

This clonotype was seen repeatedly, ten times or more. The chain is built from TRBV29-1 and TRBJ2-7; 14 bases fit TRBD2. Looked up from germline, CDR1 is SQVTM and CDR2 is ANQGSEA. Trimming took 4 bases from V and 3 from J; bases not matched to a gene: 5. There are 15 residues in the CDR3. CDR3 nucleotide sequence: TGCAGCGTTGGTATCGGGACTAGCGGGGGCTACGAGCAGTACTTC. This codes for CSVGIGTSGGYEQYF.

This clonotype has at least ten counts. The V and J genes are TRBV4-3 and TRBJ1-5; D is ambiguous. The ends were cut back, 0 bases at V and 2 bases at J, with 5 bases in the middle. The germline V gene has CDR1 LGHNA and CDR2 YSLEER. The CDR3 is 14 amino acids. This CDR3 is CASSQDRGNQPQHF. The CDR3 region has the DNA TGCGCCAGCAGCCAAGATCGGGGCAATCAGCCCCAGCATTTT.

V is TRBV11-1 and J is TRBJ2-2, with 9 bases lining up with TRBD1. This CDR3 region has 18 residues. The junction had 17 bases not matched to a gene; V was cut back by 9 bases and J by 3 bases. The V gene's germline CDR1 is SGHAT and CDR2 FQDESV (reference sequence). CDR3 protein: CASTLTGTGMGDTGELFF. The CDR3 bases are TGTGCCAGTACTCTAACCGGGACAGGGATGGGGGACACCGGGGAGCTGTTTTTT.

This clonotype was recorded a few times. The rearrangement links TRBV6-5 to TRBJ2-1, with 9 bases identical to TRBD2. V lost 2 bases, J lost 2 bases, and 4 bases stayed unmatched. This CDR3 has 16 amino acids. Germline CDR1 MNHEY, CDR2 SVGAGI. CDR3 residues: CASSYRGGGAYNEQFF. The CDR3 nucleotides read TGTGCCAGCAGTTACAGGGGCGGGGGGGCCTACAATGAGCAGTTCTTC.

This clonotype occurred many times. The V call is TRBV5-1, the J call TRBJ1-1; D is unclear. The germline V and J ends were trimmed by 1 base and 4 bases, with 8 bases remaining between them. The CDR3 totals 13 residues. CDR1 and CDR2 from the germline V gene are SGHRS and YFSETQ. In DNA form, the CDR3 reads TGCGCCAGCAGCTTGTACAGTACCACTGAAGCTTTCTTT. Amino acids: CASSLYSTTEAFF.

This clonotype appeared a few times. The rearrangement uses TRBV15 and TRBJ1-6, with D hard to call. This CDR3 is built from 14 residues. From germline, CDR1 is LNHNV and CDR2 YYDKDF (reference sequence). V lost 3 bases and J 6 bases, leaving 9 bases between the germline ends. CDR3 sequence (DNA): TGTGCCACCAGCAGCGAAACAGTTAATTCACCCCTCCACTTT. Encoded protein: CATSSETVNSPLHF.

This clonotype was picked up a small number of times. The rearrangement links TRBV7-9 to TRBJ2-1; 10 nucleotides agree with TRBD1. V dropped 4 bases and J dropped 7; count of bases not matched to a gene: 13. Germline V CDR1 and CDR2: SEHNR, FQNEAQ (reference sequence). The CDR3 contains 17 residues. In DNA form, the CDR3 reads TGTGCCAGCAGCTCAAGGCGGGGGGACAGGGGAACAAATGAGCAGTTCTTC. Translation: CASSSRRGDRGTNEQFF. The whole variable domain, remainder taken from reference TRBV7-9 and TRBJ2-1, is DTGVSQNPRHKITKRGQNVTFRCDPISEHNRLYWYRQTLGQGPEFLTYFQNEAQLEKSRLLSDRFSAERPKGSFSTLEIQRTEQGDSAMYLCASSSRRGDRGTNEQFFGPGTRLTVL.

This clonotype occurred many times. The chain carries TRBV7-9 and TRBJ2-7, with D possibly TRBD1 on 5 matching bases. V lost 5 bases and J lost 3, with 8 bases in between. The V gene's germline CDR1 is SEHNR and CDR2 FQNEAQ (reference sequence). The CDR3 is made up of 12 amino acids. CDR3 protein: CASSKDSYEQYF. The CDR3 nucleotides are TGTGCCAGCAGCAAAGACAGCTACGAGCAGTACTTC. Full variable domain (remainder filled in from reference TRBV7-9 and TRBJ2-7): DTGVSQNPRHKITKRGQNVTFRCDPISEHNRLYWYRQTLGQGPEFLTYFQNEAQLEKSRLLSDRFSAERPKGSFSTLEIQRTEQGDSAMYLCASSKDSYEQYFGPGTRLTVT.

The V call is TRBV14, the J call TRBJ1-2, with D perhaps TRBD1 (5 bases). The CDR3 is made up of 15 amino acids. From germline, CDR1 is SGHDN and CDR2 FVKESK. Deletions cut 2 bases from V and 5 bases from J, with 15 bases between. CDR3: CASSQPGRQRYGYTF. The CDR3 DNA sequence: TGTGCCAGCAGCCAACCGGGACGCCAACGGTATGGCTACACCTTC.

DNA of the CDR3: TGTGCCAGTAGTACCCGAGATATGAGGGCGGATCAGCCCCAGCATTTT. It translates to CASSTRDMRADQPQHF. This chain uses TRBV19 with TRBJ1-5; D remains ambiguous. CDR1 LNHDA and CDR2 SQIVND come from the germline V gene (reference sequence). V was trimmed by 4 bases and J by 5 bases, leaving 18 bases between them. There are 16 residues in the CDR3.

This clonotype has just a few counts. The V call is TRBV11-2, the J call TRBJ1-1; D is uncertain. The germline V and J ends were trimmed by 5 bases and 8 bases, with 9 bases remaining between them. CDR1 and CDR2 from the germline V gene are SGHAT and FQNNGV. This CDR3 is built from 11 residues. CDR3 sequence (DNA): TGTGCCAGCAGCCAGATCTTAGAAGCTTTCTTT. Its protein is CASSQILEAFF. Variable domain in full (rest from reference TRBV11-2 and TRBJ1-1): EAGVAQSPRYKIIEKRQSVAFWCNPISGHATLYWYQQILGQGPKLLIQFQNNGVVDDSQLPKDRFSAERLKGVDSTLKIQPAKLEDSAVYLCASSQILEAFFGQGTRLTVV.

The sample holds many counts of this clonotype. The chain is built from TRBV7-6 and TRBJ1-5; D is ambiguous. The CDR3 extends over 15 amino acids. CDR1 is SGHVS, CDR2 FNYEAQ, per germline. Trimming left V 1 base short and J 1 base short, with 8 bases between. CDR3 amino acids: CASSLGVTSNQPQHF. The CDR3 DNA reads TGTGCCAGCAGCTTAGGGGTAACGAGCAATCAGCCCCAGCATTTT.

Ten or more counts support this clonotype. The chain links TRBV5-1 to TRBJ1-4; a weak D match, TRBD1 (5 bases). The CDR3 totals 13 residues. Per the germline V gene, CDR1 is SGHRS and CDR2 is YFSETQ. With 3 bases removed from V and 8 bases from J, the gap between germline ends came to 11 bases. The CDR3 protein is CASSSTGGEKLFF. DNA for the CDR3: TGCGCCAGCAGCTCAACAGGTGGCGAAAAACTGTTTTTT.